Listed here is a single TCR beta chain. What antigen it recognizes has not been identified. Per-base quality was not reported, and no clone a single base away is much larger than it. In the germline V gene, CDR1 corresponds to SNHLY and CDR2 to FYNNEI. V is cut back by 5 bases and J by 1 base, with 2 bases in the junction unmatched. Spanning cysteine to phenylalanine, the CDR3 consists of 15 amino acids. Only the CDR3 region is kept as DNA, spanning 45 bases read in frame from base 1. The data originate from a study of beta chain features in type 1 diabetes (dated by TCRdb to 2017 to 2018). In the study overall: Mean age, gender distribution, total cell number and subset yield were not different between patients and healthy donors. The study compared the TCRB repertoires of sorted circulating CD4+ T cell subsets in recently diagnosed type 1 diabetes patients with those in matched healthy donors. A total of about 110 million sorted cells were examined across all samples, and the number of cells per subset was strongly correlated with RNA yield. Whereas all 30 or so donors provided naive and central memory subsets, regulatory and stem cell-like memory subsets were isolated from just 8 patients and roughly 8 healthy donors. What the study reported, not specific to this receptor: In all four CD4+ subsets, TCRB CDR3 length was moderately but significantly shorter in type 1 diabetes patients. Only small numbers of individuals were included in the HLA sub-analyses, which left unresolved whether HLA type had any influence on TCRB rearrangement. At VDJ recombination sites, patients with type 1 diabetes made fewer insertions and deleted more nucleotides, a pattern implying thymic rearrangement abnormalities. Shorter templates might be favored by PCR, yet because patient and control samples were amplified and corrected together, any such skew would affect both groups equally. The naive, central memory and regulatory TCRB repertoires appeared to resemble one another more closely among patients than among healthy donors. Sequencing cDNA rather than genomic DNA could over-represent highly expressing activated cells, although activation and CD3 levels did not differ between groups.

From each donor, a single peripheral blood sample of around 0.12 L on average was drawn into heparinised tubes. A BD FACSAria II was used to sort naive, central memory, regulatory and stem cell-like memory CD4+ T cells with a panel that included CD45RO, CCR7, CD25, CD127, CD95 and CD27. A purity above 98% was achieved for all sorted populations. Right away, PBMCs were isolated by Lymphoprep density gradient centrifugation and were stained directly, with no culture step. Samples were stained and sorted in pairs, with one healthy donor and one patient per experiment, so that batch effects were minimized. The High Capacity cDNA Reverse Transcription Kit was used to reverse transcribe all of the isolated RNA, meaning that expressed TCRB transcripts were what got sequenced. Deep immunoSEQ sequencing was applied to naive, central memory and regulatory T cell samples, giving an average of approximately 4 million total reads per sample. Sorted cells were lysed in RLT buffer, and RNA was extracted using DNase-treated RNeasy Micro or Mini kits according to cell number. Each cell subset was processed on its own to prevent cross-contamination, while patient and healthy donor samples were processed together. The immunoSEQ multiplex PCR was used to amplify TCRB sequences from cDNA, generating 87-bp fragments that spanned the CDR3 region. Sequencing of the amplicons was performed on the Illumina HiSeq platform. Concerning the study's data processing: PCR bias was computationally corrected using synthetic template baselines, reads within Hamming distance 2 were collapsed, and singletons that could not be merged were discarded. Reads were aligned against IMGT so that V, D and J genes, CDR3 length and insertions or deletions at six rearrangement sites could be assigned. Within each subset, clonotype counts were normalized to sorted cell number, and only after that were true diversity and Gini coefficients computed with the tcR R package. Repertoire sharing was quantified using the overlap coefficient calculated on TCRB nucleotide sequences. Held by TCRdb, this immuneACCESS table contains in-frame sequences only and omits some clones. Under half of the omission traces to an unresolved V gene where checked; the cause of the rest is unknown. D and trimming come from the DNA, and the V and J calls and clone size come from that table. For this sample the table gives about 190,000 clones, of which approximately 8.4% were detected only once. 0.5% of the sample comes from the top ten.

The receptor was derived from a man between 18 and 35 years old with type 1 diabetes. The sequenced material came from central memory CD4+ T cells from blood. Recombination linked TRBV2 to TRBJ1-5; 10 of the junction bases match TRBD1. The CDR3 protein is CASSRTGGSNQPQHF. The nucleotide sequence is given as TGTGCCAGCAGTCGGACAGGGGGGAGCAATCAGCCCCAGCATTTT.